The clone carrying this TCR beta chain was detected many times. Its antigen remains unknown. TCRdb keeps only in-frame clones here, not all; method: immunoSEQ multiplex PCR. Of about 1.1 million clones in the sample, 70% to 80% were seen once. The source of the sample is a study of shared clonotypes between healthy human individuals. Study-level results: Only blood underwent sampling, and tissue repertoires likely differ.

This sequence was found in a man aged 18 to 29 in good health. Some clones in this sample may be carry-over from other donors' samples. The source material was memory CD4+ T cells from PBMCs. Subset: CD45RA-negative fraction.

The CDR3 DNA follows: TGCGCCAGCAGCGAAGCAGGGGCCTACGGTAGCCCGTTCTTC. Translated, it gives CASSEAGAYGSPFF. The rearrangement uses TRBV5-1 and TRBJ2-1; D may be TRBD1 (6 bases). This CDR3 region has 14 residues. Trimming pared 4 bases from V and 15 bases from J, leaving 23 bases between. Per germline, CDR1 SGHRS and CDR2 YFSETQ.